This TCR beta chain was found in a study of high-grade serous ovarian cancer treatment subgroups. Across the whole study: Each sample yielded on average around 7,300 unique TCR beta rearrangements from over 12,000 reads. Whole-study results and caveats: Tumors within one patient showed repertoire similarity of roughly 0.11 to 0.79. These tumor repertoires lack spatial information from bulk sequencing. Repertoire analysis covered CDR3 alone, not CDR1 or CDR2.

Tumor samples were taken before definitive surgery or chemotherapy. Profiling relied on immunoSEQ multiplex PCR, and the TCRdb table lists in-frame clones only, not all of them. The table has approximately 40,000 clones, roughly three quarters seen once. Details on this clone: What it recognizes is unknown.

This TCR derives from a human donor with high-grade serous ovarian cancer. What was sequenced was tumor tissue.

CDR3 sequence: CASSVGGTSARVNIQYF. For the CDR3, the DNA is TGTGCCAGCAGCGTAGGGGGGACTAGCGCCAGGGTGAACATTCAGTACTTC. This rearrangement joins TRBV9 to TRBJ2-4; 10 bases match TRBD2. Germline V gene sequence: CDR1 SGDLS, CDR2 YYNGEE. CDR3 length: 17 amino acids. V trimming: 0 bases; J trimming: 7 bases; junction bases outside the gene matches: 10.